The 17 T cell receptor beta chains presented below share a single source sample, sequenced in a study of cytomegalovirus exposure and HLA in healthy donors. Researchers ran the PCR with 60 Vbeta and 13 Jbeta primers. Profiled with immunoSEQ multiplex PCR; TCRdb holds only in-frame clones, not every one. The sample lists about 150,000 clones; about 80% were seen once. The material sequenced was PBMCs. The receptor set was obtained from a woman aged 25 to 39 in good health and CMV-seronegative.

J is TRBJ1-2 and V is TRBV25-1, with TRBD1 identical over 9 bases. This CDR3 comprises 14 residues. With 6 bases clipped from V and 3 bases from J, the junction kept 5 bases outside the gene matches. Germline V gene lookup returns CDR1 MGHDK and CDR2 SYGVNS. The CDR3 DNA sequence: TGTGCCAGCAGCCGGGACAGGGAGGACTATGGCTACACCTTC. As protein: CASSRDREDYGYTF.

J is TRBJ2-5 and V is TRBV19; weak D call: TRBD2 (5 bases). CDR1 is LNHDA, CDR2 SQIVND, per germline (reference sequence). V was clipped by 3 bases and J by 5 bases, with 10 bases between them. This CDR3 has 13 amino acids. The CDR3 DNA follows: TGTGCCAGTAGTATTCGGGGATCCGAGACCCAGTACTTC. This sequence encodes CASSIRGSETQYF.

This sequence joins TRBV30 and TRBJ2-3; D gene ambiguous. The germline gives CDR1 GTSNPN, CDR2 SVGIG (reference sequence). Trimming left V 4 bases short and J 2 bases short, with 10 bases between. The CDR3 has 13 residues. CDR3 amino acids: CAWNVRDTDTQYF. The CDR3 coding sequence is TGTGCCTGGAACGTTAGAGACACAGATACGCAGTATTTT.

This clone was seen once. V and J are TRBV6-5 and TRBJ1-1; maybe TRBD1 (5 bases). Germline CDR1 MNHEY, CDR2 SVGAGI. The V gene lost 2 bases and the J gene lost 5 bases, with 9 bases spanning the gap. The CDR3 loop spans 13 amino acids. CDR3 sequence (DNA): TGTGCCAGCAGTTACGGGGGGAGTACTGAAGCTTTCTTT. This translates into CASSYGGSTEAFF.

The chain couples TRBV30 to TRBJ1-2, with 7 bases identical to TRBD1. This CDR3 contains 15 residues. Per the germline V gene, CDR1 is GTSNPN and CDR2 is SVGIG (reference sequence). V trimming: 3 bases; J trimming: 7 bases; junction bases outside the gene matches: 14. The CDR3 region is CAWSGTELNMFGYTF. The CDR3 bases are TGTGCCTGGAGCGGGACAGAGCTTAATATGTTTGGCTACACCTTC.

This chain joins TRBV30 and TRBJ1-1; a weak D match, TRBD1 (5 bases). Looked up from germline, CDR1 is GTSNPN and CDR2 is SVGIG (reference sequence). This CDR3 contains 11 residues. The V gene lost 1 base and the J gene lost 12 bases, with 12 bases spanning the gap. The CDR3 sequence: CAWSAAGTPFF. The CDR3 coding sequence is TGTGCCTGGAGTGCGGCAGGGACTCCTTTCTTT.

V and J are TRBV7-6 and TRBJ1-1; 9 nucleotides align to TRBD1. This CDR3 has 17 amino acids. Unmatched junction bases numbered 7, after V lost 2 bases and J lost 0 bases. Germline lookup yields CDR1 SGHVS and CDR2 FNYEAQ. CDR3 coding DNA: TGTGCCAGCAGCTTACCCCCGGGACAGGGCGTGAACACTGAAGCTTTCTTT. It yields the protein CASSLPPGQGVNTEAFF.

The chain links TRBV11-2 to TRBJ1-2; D gene unclear. There are 15 residues in the CDR3. The germline V gene has CDR1 SGHAT and CDR2 FQNNGV. Trimming removed 9 bases from V and 5 bases from J, with 22 bases in between. CDR3 residues: CASRIGPAAGYGYTF. The CDR3 DNA follows: TGTGCCAGTAGAATCGGGCCAGCGGCCGGTTATGGCTACACCTTC.

This clone was detected a few times. This chain uses TRBV6-1 with TRBJ1-1; no clear D gene. Trimming removed 0 bases from V and 0 bases from J, with 11 bases in between. CDR3 length: 16 residues. Germline CDR1 reads MNHNS; CDR2 reads SASEGT. CDR3 sequence reads: CASSEALRQVNTEAFF. In nucleotides, the CDR3 is TGTGCCAGCAGTGAAGCGCTTCGGCAGGTGAACACTGAAGCTTTCTTT.

The V call is TRBV7-2, the J call TRBJ2-3; a weak D match, TRBD1 (6 bases). V was pared by 5 bases and J by 1 base, with 16 bases between. This CDR3 comprises 16 residues. Germline V gives CDR1 SGHTA, CDR2 FQGNSA. In DNA form, the CDR3 reads TGTGCCAGCAGCCGCGCAAGGGGGTTGGGCACAGATACGCAGTATTTT. Its translation: CASSRARGLGTDTQYF. Filled out from reference TRBV7-2 and TRBJ2-3, the complete variable domain reads GAGVSQSPSNKVTEKGKDVELRCDPISGHTALYWYRQSLGQGLEFLIYFQGNSAPDKSGLPSDRFSAERTGGSVSTLTIQRTQQEDSAVYLCASSRARGLGTDTQYFGPGTRLTVL.

This chain links TRBV12-5 with TRBJ1-5, with a weak D call TRBD1 (5 bases). Trimming cost V 7 bases and J 1 base, with 14 bases left between them. The CDR3 runs 15 residues. Germline loops: CDR1 LGHNT, CDR2 FRNRAP. CDR3 in amino acids: CASAFGGGSNQPQHF. The CDR3 nucleotides are TGTGCTAGTGCCTTCGGGGGGGGGAGCAATCAGCCCCAGCATTTT.

V and J are TRBV21-1 and TRBJ1-2. TRBV21-1 is designated a pseudogene. The CDR3 loop spans 19 amino acids. This chain's CDR3 is CASSKDGGIYVGVNYGYTF. In DNA form, the CDR3 reads TGTGCCAGCAGCAAAGATGGAGGGATTTATGTTGGGGTTAACTATGGCTACACCTTC.

This chain joins TRBV5-4 and TRBJ2-3; TRBD2 might be the D (5 bases). This CDR3 has 15 residues. V was trimmed by 1 base and J by 2 bases, leaving 11 bases between them. CDR1 and CDR2 from the germline V gene are SGHNT and YYREEE (reference sequence). The CDR3 protein is CASSLPSGNTDTQYF. Here the CDR3 DNA reads TGTGCCAGCAGCTTGCCCTCCGGGAACACAGATACGCAGTATTTT.

Note on this clone: Different DNA sequences within this sample yield the same CDR3. The V and J genes are TRBV5-1 and TRBJ1-2, with TRBD1 as a possible D gene (6 bases). CDR1 and CDR2 from the germline V gene are SGHRS and YFSETQ. The CDR3 extends over 13 amino acids. Trimming cost V 7 bases and J 1 base, with 11 bases left between them. For the CDR3, the DNA is TGCGCCAGCGGACAGCCGGATAACTATGGCTACACCTTC. Translating it yields CASGQPDNYGYTF. The full variable domain, rest sourced from reference TRBV5-1 and TRBJ1-2, is KAGVTQTPRYLIKTRGQQVTLSCSPISGHRSVSWYQQTPGQGLQFLFEYFSETQRNKGNFPGRFSGRQFSNSRSEMNVSTLELGDSALYLCASGQPDNYGYTFGSGTRLTVV.

V is TRBV19 and J is TRBJ1-5, with D tentatively TRBD1 (6 bases). Trimming took 3 bases from V and 4 from J, leaving 19 bases between them. Per the germline V gene, CDR1 is LNHDA and CDR2 is SQIVND (reference sequence). The length of the CDR3 is 17 residues. CDR3 bases: TGTGCCAGTAGTATTCCCAAGGACAGCCTCAGGAATCAGCCCCAGCATTTT. It specifies CASSIPKDSLRNQPQHF.

The chain uses TRBV5-1 and TRBJ2-3; a possible D gene is TRBD2 (6 bases). Trimming left V 3 bases short and J 1 base short, with 15 bases between. The CDR3 extends over 16 amino acids. CDR1 is SGHRS and CDR2 is YFSETQ in the germline V gene. DNA for the CDR3: TGCGCCAGCAGCTCCCGGGCAGGGACTGGCACAGATACGCAGTATTTT. Translating gives CASSSRAGTGTDTQYF.

The J gene is TRBJ1-5, the V gene TRBV4-2; D gene uncertain. CDR1 and CDR2 from the germline V gene are LGHNA and YNFKEQ. Trimming took 0 bases from V and 0 from J, leaving 6 bases between them. This CDR3 comprises 15 residues. CDR3 nucleotides: TGTGCCAGCAGCCAAGAAACATATAGCAATCAGCCCCAGCATTTT. It translates to CASSQETYSNQPQHF.